Sequencing of this TCR beta chain was carried out in a study of T cell repertoires in cytomegalovirus infection. The V gene's germline CDR1 is MNHEY and CDR2 SMNVEV (reference sequence). CDR3 length equals 14 residues. V was cut by 6 bases and J by 0 bases, with 12 bases left in between. This clonotype showed up just once. Antigen: not known. TCRdb processed the reads anew with MiXCR; each CDR3 protein has one entry. This sample has about 770,000 distinct CDR3 sequences, with 25% to 35% found just once. V is TRBV27 and J is TRBJ2-7, with D unclear. The origin of this receptor is a human donor in good health (CMV status not recorded). Some clones in this sample may be carry-over from other donors' samples. This material consisted of cultured CD8+ T cells from PBMCs, taken from culture after CMV antigen stimulation. CDR3 sequence: CASSAMLGSYEQYF. The DNA for the CDR3 is TGTGCCAGCAGCGCGATGCTGGGCTCCTACGAGCAGTACTTC.